A selection of T cell receptor beta chains follows, all from one sample in a study of T cells in Graves' hyperthyroidism and ophthalmopathy. TCRdb reanalysed the multiplex PCR reads using MiXCR and keeps one entry per CDR3 protein. The table includes under 450,000 distinct CDR3 sequences, about 15% detected once. Sequences were obtained from blood. These receptors originate from a woman in her late teens or twenties with Graves' hyperthyroidism. Both conserved end residues are trimmed from each CDR3. D genes are given only for firm matches. A row's size may be missing; if present it is once, few, many or a size class.

j_call | v_call | clone_size | d_call | cdr3_aa
TRBJ1-6 | TRBV6-1 | many | . | ASSEALGSEPLH
TRBJ1-3 | TRBV5-1 | . | . | ASRASWGSGNTIY
TRBJ1-5 | TRBV20-1 | . | . | SARFQGDSNQPQH
TRBJ2-1 | TRBV20-1 | . | . | SAPDSEWDYNEQF
TRBJ2-1 | TRBV7-2 | . | TRBD2 | ASRQAGGPDNEQF
TRBJ2-5 | TRBV20-1 | many | TRBD1 | SGQGVQETQY
TRBJ1-6 | TRBV7-9 | . | . | ASSPGQAYSPLH
TRBJ2-7 | TRBV7-9 | many | TRBD1 | ASSLGTGEFYEQY
TRBJ2-2 | TRBV6-1 | . | . | ASRLTWLTNTGELF
TRBJ1-2 | TRBV9 | few | . | ASRRGEAHYT
TRBJ1-4 | TRBV6-1 | many | . | ASRPFTNEKLF
TRBJ1-5 | TRBV7-6 | many | . | ASSPVGQPQH
TRBJ1-6 | TRBV20-1 | few | TRBD1 | SAREGQNRALH
TRBJ2-5 | TRBV10-3 | many | . | ATYGLGETQY
TRBJ1-1 | TRBV24-1 | . | TRBD1 | ATKGTGMNTEAF
TRBJ2-3 | TRBV6-4 | many | . | ASSVGTTDTQY
TRBJ2-7 | TRBV28 | . | . | ASSLPAATRYEQY
TRBJ2-1 | TRBV5-5 | many | TRBD2 | ASSSQGGAGGFYNEQF
TRBJ2-7 | TRBV7-9 | . | . | ASSSTVNEQY
TRBJ2-7 | TRBV7-8 | many | TRBD2 | ASSFPLSGRLGYEQY
TRBJ2-3 | TRBV12-3/TRBV12-4 | many | TRBD2 | ASSPAGGLDTQY
TRBJ1-5 | TRBV12-3/TRBV12-4 | many | . | ASTEGGPGNQPQH
TRBJ2-7 | TRBV7-9 | . | . | ASSLAGLAGEQY
TRBJ2-3 | TRBV7-9 | many | TRBD2 | ASSTLAGVEDTQY
TRBJ2-3 | TRBV11-2 | . | . | ASSSGGDPTDTQY
TRBJ2-1 | TRBV3-1 | . | TRBD2 | ASSPWTSGDNEQF
TRBJ1-3 | TRBV12-3/TRBV12-4 | many | . | ASSNRDGNTIY
TRBJ2-3 | TRBV11-2 | many | . | ASSLGPGGTDTQY
TRBJ1-1 | TRBV3-1 | many | . | ASSQETGNTEAF
TRBJ1-3 | TRBV6-1 | many | TRBD1 | ASNNFLQGAGGNTIY
TRBJ2-1 | TRBV6-1 | many | TRBD2 | ASSEYWGTSGDNEQF
TRBJ1-2 | TRBV9 | many | . | ASSPRVADYGYT
TRBJ2-5 | TRBV2 | many | TRBD2 | ASMRLAGAQETQY
TRBJ2-7 | TRBV5-1 | many | . | ASSLGAVVLYEQY
TRBJ2-7 | TRBV4-1 | . | TRBD2 | ASSQGLAEQY
TRBJ2-2 | TRBV12-3/TRBV12-4 | many | TRBD2 | ASSFQRGSYRAGELF
TRBJ2-2 | TRBV6-4 | few | . | ASSVGRDGAGEPF
TRBJ2-7 | TRBV3-1 | many | . | ASSHATGPYYEQY
TRBJ2-1 | TRBV18 | many | . | ASSPPLQLDEQF
TRBJ2-2 | TRBV19 | many | TRBD1 | ASIRNRGLVGELF
TRBJ2-7 | TRBV5-5 | many | TRBD2 | ASSLGPGLTYEQY